Presented here are 28 T cell receptor beta chains from one specimen sequenced in a study of T-cell reconstitution after alpha-beta-depleted transplantation in children (dated by TCRdb to between 2015 and 2016). This specimen's treatment or condition label, interpreted: allogeneic hematopoietic cell transplantation with graft depleted of TCRalphabeta T cells and CD19 B cells. Receptor libraries were prepared by PCR. Sequenced using an Illumina HiSeq 2500. To normalize quantification of the TCRbeta repertoire, the TCR libraries were built with molecular barcoding that relied on unique molecular identifiers. Clones were called with MiXCR by TCRdb after fastp trimmed the public reads at Q25, and only in-frame beta chains were retained. Each record represents a unique CDR3 protein, reported with the most common genes and DNA among its rows. Across this sample there are approximately 430,000 distinct CDR3 sequences, with roughly 15% seen only once. The ten most abundant clones make up about 32% of the sample.

Here the sequenced sample was PBMCs, mostly from graft donor cells, taken 360 days after TCRalphabeta/CD19-depleted stem cell transplant. Receptor source: a boy younger than two who had a stem cell transplant for Wiskott-Aldrich syndrome, so the T cells may come from the graft donor.

The V call is TRBV4-1, the J call TRBJ2-1; weak D call: TRBD2 (5 bases). The germline CDR1 and CDR2 sequences are MGHRA and YSYEKL. CDR3 length: 14 residues. With 0 bases removed from V and 6 bases from J, the gap between germline ends came to 9 bases. CDR3 protein: CASSQEGRGNEQFF. CDR3 nucleotides: TGCGCCAGCAGCCAAGAGGGCCGGGGCAATGAGCAGTTCTTC.

J is TRBJ2-5 and V is TRBV12-3 or TRBV12-4; 7 bases match TRBD2. V lost 2 bases and J lost 5; bases outside the gene matches: 14. The CDR3 has 17 residues. The CDR3 loop is CASSLSPRGRVKETQYF. The CDR3 DNA is TGTGCCAGCAGTTTATCACCCCGAGGGAGGGTGAAGGAGACCCAGTACTTC.

Ten or more counts support this clonotype. V gene TRBV12-3 or TRBV12-4 combines with J gene TRBJ2-7, with D tentatively TRBD1 or TRBD2 (5 bases each). This CDR3 contains 14 residues. Trimming removed 3 bases from V and 0 bases from J, with 9 bases in between. The CDR3 region has the DNA TGTGCCAGCAGTTTCGGGACGAGCTCCTACGAGCAGTACTTC. Translating gives CASSFGTSSYEQYF.

The chain carries TRBV20-1 and TRBJ2-1; D possibly corresponds to TRBD1 (5 bases). CDR3 size: 15 residues. V lost 4 bases to trimming and J lost 0 bases, with 13 bases between them. Germline V gives CDR1 DFQATT, CDR2 SNEGSKA (reference sequence). The CDR3 region is CSANRNLLSYNEQFF. The CDR3 DNA reads TGCAGTGCTAACAGGAACCTCCTCTCCTACAATGAGCAGTTCTTC.

The chain couples TRBV2 to TRBJ1-1, with D tentatively TRBD1 (5 bases). Trimming removed 0 bases at V and 4 bases at J, with 12 bases between. This CDR3 has 15 residues. Germline CDR1 SNHLY, CDR2 FYNNEI. In nucleotides, the CDR3 is TGTGCCAGCAGTGAAGCGCTGTGGGGGGGCACTGAAGCTTTCTTT. Protein: CASSEALWGGTEAFF.

This clonotype was seen a few times. The rearrangement links TRBV10-3 to TRBJ2-5; D is undetermined. This CDR3 spans 17 amino acids. Per germline, CDR1 ENHRY and CDR2 SYGVKD. Trimming left V 7 bases short and J 2 bases short, with 23 bases between. CDR3 DNA sequence: TGTGCCATCATCCTTAGCCGTCCGAGAGACTTGCAAGAGACCCAGTACTTC. Residues: CAIILSRPRDLQETQYF.

The sample holds a few counts of this clonotype. The rearrangement uses TRBV6-1 and TRBJ1-2, with D maybe TRBD1 (5 bases). The V end lost 5 bases, the J end lost 4 bases, and 11 bases lay between the germline ends. The length of the CDR3 is 13 residues. From germline, CDR1 is MNHNS and CDR2 SASEGT. DNA of the CDR3: TGTGCCAGCAGTAGAGGGGTCCCCTATGGCTACACCTTC. Encoded protein: CASSRGVPYGYTF.

This chain uses TRBV7-2 with TRBJ2-3; TRBD2 matches 8 bases. There are 15 residues in the CDR3. V trimming: 3 bases; J trimming: 3 bases; junction bases outside the gene matches: 5. CDR1 SGHTA and CDR2 FQGNSA come from the germline V gene. The CDR3 is CASSFISGATDTQYF. In DNA form, the CDR3 reads TGTGCCAGCAGCTTTATTAGCGGGGCGACAGATACGCAGTATTTT.

The chain employs TRBV29-1 and TRBJ2-1; 15 bases fit TRBD2. The germline CDR1 and CDR2 sequences are SQVTM and ANQGSEA. The CDR3 has 16 amino acids. The junction had 6 bases not matched to a gene; V was cut back by 2 bases and J by 7 bases. The CDR3 here is CSVELNGLAGGNEQFF. The CDR3 nucleotides read TGCAGCGTTGAACTAAACGGACTAGCGGGAGGGAATGAGCAGTTCTTC.

V and J are TRBV5-6 and TRBJ2-1, with 7 bases fitting TRBD1. This CDR3 spans 16 amino acids. CDR1 is SGHDT, CDR2 YYEEEE, per germline. Germline trimming cut 0 bases from V and 4 bases from J; bases unmatched to any gene: 7. The CDR3 nucleotides read TGTGCCAGCAGCTTGGGAGTGGGACAGAGATACAATGAGCAGTTCTTC. Translation gives CASSLGVGQRYNEQFF.

The genes are TRBV7-2 and TRBJ2-3; D is unresolved. V dropped 2 bases and J dropped 0 bases, with 9 bases sitting between them. Germline-derived CDR1 and CDR2 are SGHTA and FQGNSA. The CDR3 runs 15 residues. As DNA, the CDR3 is TGTGCCAGCAGCTTAAGATGGGGAAGCACAGATACGCAGTATTTT. Protein product: CASSLRWGSTDTQYF.

The gene calls are TRBV6-1 and TRBJ2-1; 7 bases align to TRBD1. CDR1 is MNHNS, CDR2 SASEGT, per germline. This CDR3 has 17 residues. V shed 5 bases and J 5 bases; nucleotides not matched to a gene: 15. In nucleotides, the CDR3 is TGTGCCAGCAGTCCTACGGAACCGACAGGGTCGGACAATGAGCAGTTCTTC. It yields the protein CASSPTEPTGSDNEQFF.

In this sample, this clonotype turned up a few times. V usage is TRBV4-3 and J usage is TRBJ2-2; tentatively, D is TRBD1 (6 bases). Trimming took off 0 bases at V and 0 bases at J, with 17 bases between the two ends. This CDR3 is built from 19 residues. CDR1 and CDR2 (germline): LGHNA, YSLEER. Written as DNA, the CDR3 is TGCGCCAGCAGCCAAGAAGAGGGTTCGCGGACAGCGAACACCGGGGAGCTGTTTTTT. Amino acids: CASSQEEGSRTANTGELFF.

The sample holds a few counts of this clonotype. The chain is built from TRBV5-5 and TRBJ2-1, with a weak D call TRBD1 (6 bases). This CDR3 spans 14 amino acids. V was pared by 4 bases and J by 4 bases, with 12 bases between. CDR1 SGHKS and CDR2 YYEKEE come from the germline V gene (reference sequence). In DNA form, the CDR3 reads TGTGCCAGCAGCCACAGTGGACAGTACAATGAGCAGTTCTTC. The encoded protein is CASSHSGQYNEQFF.

In DNA, the CDR3 is TGTGCCAGCAATAGGTTGGGTTCCTCTGGGGCCAACGTCCTGACTTTC. This codes for CASNRLGSSGANVLTF. This chain links TRBV2 with TRBJ2-6; no reliable D call. The V and J ends lost 7 bases and 0 bases respectively, with 13 bases between them. The CDR3 consists of 16 residues. The germline gives CDR1 SNHLY, CDR2 FYNNEI.

This chain links TRBV7-2 with TRBJ2-5, with a possible D match to TRBD1 (6 bases). The CDR3 sequence is 14 residues long. V was cut by 3 bases and J by 2 bases, with 10 bases left in between. Looked up from germline, CDR1 is SGHTA and CDR2 is FQGNSA. The DNA for the CDR3 is TGTGCCAGCAGCTTCTACAGGGTACAAGAGACCCAGTACTTC. This codes for CASSFYRVQETQYF. Drawing the rest from reference TRBV7-2 and TRBJ2-5, the complete variable domain is GAGVSQSPSNKVTEKGKDVELRCDPISGHTALYWYRQSLGQGLEFLIYFQGNSAPDKSGLPSDRFSAERTGGSVSTLTIQRTQQEDSAVYLCASSFYRVQETQYFGPGTRLLVL.

In DNA form, the CDR3 reads TGCGCCAGCAGCGATAACCTGGGACAGTCGAAAGAGACCCAGTACTTC. Translating it yields CASSDNLGQSKETQYF. The genes are TRBV5-1 and TRBJ2-5, with 7 nucleotides matching TRBD1. Germline-derived CDR1 and CDR2 are SGHRS and YFSETQ. The CDR3 covers 16 residues. J was trimmed by 3 bases and V by 4 bases; bases with no gene match: 12.

Only a few counts were recorded for this clonotype. The chain recombines TRBV12-3 or TRBV12-4 with TRBJ2-3; the D gene is possibly TRBD2 (5 bases). Trimming pared 3 bases from V and 0 bases from J, leaving 13 bases between. The CDR3 is 16 amino acids. In nucleotides, the CDR3 is TGTGCCAGCAGTTTCGGGTTAGCGACAAGCACAGATACGCAGTATTTT. This encodes CASSFGLATSTDTQYF.

This clonotype was detected only a few times. This rearrangement joins TRBV21-1 to TRBJ1-2; the table assigns TRBD1, which was not confirmed against the DNA. TRBV21-1 is termed a pseudogene. The CDR3 runs to 13 residues. The CDR3 nucleotides are TGTGCCAGCAGAGGACAGGGAGGGTATGGCTACACCTTC. It encodes CASRGQGGYGYTF.

The chain is built from TRBV20-1 and TRBJ1-2; unclear D gene. Germline lookup yields CDR1 DFQATT and CDR2 SNEGSKA (reference sequence). The CDR3 contains 10 residues. Trimming removed 3 bases at V and 7 bases at J, with 6 bases between. The CDR3 DNA follows: TGCAGTGCTAGGGGCTCTGGCTACACCTTC. Translating gives CSARGSGYTF.

This clonotype was recorded a few times. This rearrangement joins TRBV12-3 or TRBV12-4 to TRBJ2-7; 7 nucleotides agree with TRBD1. The CDR3 runs 14 residues. V gave up 6 bases and J gave up 2 bases; unmatched junction bases: 7. CDR3 region: CASSTGATTYEQYF. CDR3 in DNA: TGTGCCAGCAGCACAGGGGCCACTACCTACGAGCAGTACTTC.

In its sample, this clonotype was seen a few times. V gene TRBV20-1 combines with J gene TRBJ2-7; possible D gene TRBD1, 7 bases. CDR3 length: 14 amino acids. Germline V lookup: CDR1 DFQATT, CDR2 SNEGSKA (reference sequence). The V end lost 1 base, the J end lost 2 bases, and 12 bases lay between the germline ends. CDR3 DNA sequence: TGCAGTGCTAGAGCCCAGGGGGGACCCTACGAGCAGTACTTC. It codes for CSARAQGGPYEQYF.

V usage is TRBV12-3 or TRBV12-4 and J usage is TRBJ2-4; a possible D gene is TRBD2 (6 bases). The CDR3 contains 15 residues. The germline V and J ends were trimmed by 2 bases and 8 bases, with 16 bases remaining between them. CDR3 nucleotide sequence: TGTGCCAGCAGTTTACCGGGCCGGGGAGGACACATTCAGTACTTC. Amino acids: CASSLPGRGGHIQYF.

This chain links TRBV7-9 with TRBJ2-1; 7 nucleotides match TRBD1. The germline gives CDR1 SEHNR, CDR2 FQNEAQ (reference sequence). The CDR3 sequence is 16 residues long. Unmatched junction bases numbered 10, after V lost 5 bases and J lost 3 bases. The CDR3 spells CASSVQWDRFYNEQFF. DNA of the CDR3: TGTGCCAGCAGCGTCCAGTGGGACAGATTCTACAATGAGCAGTTCTTC.

This clonotype was observed a handful of times. The V gene is TRBV7-8, the J gene TRBJ2-5, with D tentatively TRBD2 (6 bases). Trimming stripped 0 bases from V and 6 bases from J, with 14 bases between. The CDR3 runs 15 residues. In germline, CDR1 is SGHVS, CDR2 FQNEAQ. Written as DNA, the CDR3 is TGTGCCAGCAGCTTAGCGGGGGTACGGGGGAAGACCCAGTACTTC. Protein: CASSLAGVRGKTQYF.

This sequence joins TRBV6-4 and TRBJ2-3; D tentatively reads TRBD1 or TRBD2 (5 bases each). Deletions cut 4 bases from V and 2 bases from J, with 13 bases between. Germline CDR1 is MRHNA and CDR2 is SNTAGT. The CDR3 runs to 15 residues. The CDR3 protein is CASSAGPPYTDTQYF. The CDR3 region has the DNA TGTGCCAGCAGTGCGGGACCGCCCTACACAGATACGCAGTATTTT.

This clonotype was seen a few times. The gene calls are TRBV29-1 and TRBJ2-7; TRBD2 agrees at 9 bases. Unmatched junction bases numbered 12, after V lost 4 bases and J lost 5 bases. The CDR3 length is 15 residues. The germline CDR1 and CDR2 sequences are SQVTM and ANQGSEA. CDR3 sequence: CSVGQVAGVQNEQYF. CDR3 in DNA: TGCAGCGTTGGACAGGTAGCGGGAGTTCAAAACGAGCAGTACTTC.

This clonotype was found a few times. The rearrangement uses TRBV7-9 and TRBJ2-4; 14 bases fit TRBD2. Germline V gene lookup returns CDR1 SEHNR and CDR2 FQNEAQ (reference sequence). Trimming took 1 base from V and 12 from J; bases not matched to a gene: 11. The CDR3 extends over 17 amino acids. The CDR3 nucleotides are TGTGCCAGCAGCTTAGGGGAACCGGGACTAGCGGGAGCAGCTCAGTACTTC. Its translation is CASSLGEPGLAGAAQYF.